The subject of this entry is one TCR beta chain. Its antigen is unknown. This record comes from a study of blood T cells in healthy people across ages. Study-wide results and limits: Estimates of diversity drawn from one million T cells were considered underestimates. Among long-lived donors, naive CD4+ cells were more numerous and diversity higher than in aged donors. Because donor CMV status was unknown, expanded clonotype changes were possibly confounded.

It was with a sample-barcoded 5' primer and a J-beta primer mix that a second PCR of roughly 7 to 11 cycles was run. With 12 random nucleotides, a template-switch adaptor tagged each individual cDNA molecule. One entry per CDR3 protein results from TCRdb running MiXCR on the 5' RACE reads. The profile shows about 1,000,000 distinct CDR3 sequences, under 55% of them singletons. The V segment lost 4 bases and the J segment 2 bases; nucleotides outside the gene matches: 5. There are 16 residues in the CDR3. Germline loops: CDR1 SEHNR, CDR2 FQNEAQ (reference sequence). What was sequenced was blood. This sequence joins TRBV7-9 and TRBJ1-1; TRBD1 matches at 12 bases. The origin of this receptor is a woman aged 55-70 years in good health. CDR3 sequence: CASSSGTGGVNTEAFF. CDR3 in DNA: TGTGCCAGCAGCTCCGGGACAGGGGGCGTCAACACTGAAGCTTTCTTT.